The entry that follows covers one T cell receptor beta chain sequence. No antigen is known for it. This specimen comes from a study of Ad26.COV2.S vaccination and SARS-CoV-2 variants. Study in general: Dosing was one shot or two shots 56 days apart.

Study results and limitations: Reports say spike-specific CD8+ and CD4+ T cell responses covered substantial breadth after vaccination.

The CDR3 consists of 15 residues. J was trimmed by 5 bases and V by 2 bases; bases with no gene match: 6. Looked up from germline, CDR1 is SGHVS and CDR2 is FQNEAQ. Clones were sequenced by immunoSEQ multiplex PCR, and TCRdb holds only the in-frame ones, with some missing. Of some 450,000 clones in the sample, less than 95% were seen once. Treatment specified: 15 to 20 received Ad26.COV2.S at low or high dose, single or two shots; roughly five received placebo; per-sample allocation not given. The samples date from day 63 after the first vaccine or placebo injection. This adult donor, from Boston, was 18-55 years old. Immunization relied on an Ad26 vector, which expressed Wuhan-strain SARS-CoV-2 spike.

The chain recombines TRBV7-8 with TRBJ2-5; 9 bases align to TRBD2. The source material was peripheral blood, sampled in a trial of Ad26.COV2.S vaccine versus placebo. The sequence came from a person between 18 and 59 years old who received the Ad26.COV2.S COVID-19 vaccine or a placebo. The CDR3 loop is CASSLWASGTETQYF. Written as DNA, the CDR3 is TGTGCCAGCAGCTTATGGGCTAGCGGGACTGAGACCCAGTACTTC.